The 12 T cell receptor beta chains given below trace back to one sample, sequenced in a study of cytomegalovirus exposure and HLA in healthy donors. PCR involved 60 Vbeta and 13 Jbeta primers. The method was immunoSEQ multiplex PCR; TCRdb's version includes in-frame clones alone and lacks a portion of them. The repertoire consists of roughly 80,000 clones, with 60% to 80% occurring once and the leading ten covering about 6%. Input material: PBMCs. These TCRs come from a woman in her 50s in good health and CMV-seropositive.

J is TRBJ2-7 and V is TRBV4-1; 10 bases fit TRBD1. V was clipped by 0 bases and J by 2 bases; unmatched bases: 1. This CDR3 spans 15 amino acids. Germline V gives CDR1 MGHRA, CDR2 YSYEKL. CDR3 in amino acids: CASSQEDRGTYEQYF. Here the CDR3 DNA reads TGCGCCAGCAGCCAAGAGGACAGGGGGACCTACGAGCAGTACTTC.

The gene calls are TRBV29-1 and TRBJ2-3; 8 nucleotides line up with TRBD2. Germline V gene lookup returns CDR1 SQVTM and CDR2 ANQGSEA. The CDR3 consists of 16 residues. Unmatched junction bases numbered 9, after V lost 4 bases and J lost 0 bases. The CDR3 bases are TGCAGCGTTGTTGGAATCAGCGGGAGAAGCACAGATACGCAGTATTTT. Protein: CSVVGISGRSTDTQYF.

The V and J genes are TRBV6-1 and TRBJ1-3; D gene uncertain. The germline V and J ends were trimmed by 2 bases and 0 bases, with 11 bases remaining between them. This CDR3 has 16 residues. Germline lookup yields CDR1 MNHNS and CDR2 SASEGT. The CDR3 coding sequence is TGTGCCAGCAGTGAATGGTTGCTGAGCTCTGGAAACACCATATATTTT. This translates into CASSEWLLSSGNTIYF.

This clone occurred a few times. J is TRBJ2-2 and V is TRBV6-4; a weak D match, TRBD2 (5 bases). Looked up from germline, CDR1 is MRHNA and CDR2 is SNTAGT. This CDR3 has 14 residues. Trimming removed 0 bases from V and 7 bases from J, with 9 bases in between. In DNA, the CDR3 is TGTGCCAGCAGTGACTCGAGTGAGGGCGGGGAGCTGTTTTTT. Its protein is CASSDSSEGGELFF.

This sequence joins TRBV2 and TRBJ1-1, with D unresolved. Germline CDR1 SNHLY, CDR2 FYNNEI. Trimming pared 0 bases from V and 8 bases from J, leaving 10 bases between. The CDR3 length is 13 residues. CDR3 nucleotides: TGTGCCAGCAGTGAAGCCCCAGTAGCAGAAGCTTTCTTT. Translation: CASSEAPVAEAFF. Full variable domain (rest looked up from reference TRBV2 and TRBJ1-1): EPEVTQTPSHQVTQMGQEVILRCVPISNHLYFYWYRQILGQKVEFLVSFYNNEISEKSEIFDDQFSVERPDGSNFTLKIRSTKLEDSAMYFCASSEAPVAEAFFGQGTRLTVV.

This clone was counted once. This sequence joins TRBV5-1 and TRBJ2-5, with 10 bases aligning to TRBD2. Germline-derived CDR1 and CDR2 are SGHRS and YFSETQ. V was clipped by 4 bases and J by 2 bases; unmatched bases: 11. The CDR3 loop spans 17 amino acids. In DNA form, the CDR3 reads TGCGCCAGCAGCCTGGGTCCTAGCGGGAGTGGTCAAGAGACCCAGTACTTC. Amino acid sequence: CASSLGPSGSGQETQYF.

V is TRBV6-5 and J is TRBJ2-2, with 8 nucleotides matching TRBD1. The germline V gene has CDR1 MNHEY and CDR2 SVGAGI. V dropped 7 bases and J dropped 7; count of bases not matched to a gene: 5. The CDR3 runs to 13 residues. The CDR3 DNA reads TGTGCCAGCACCAACAGGGGGAACGGGGAGCTGTTTTTT. Its protein product is CASTNRGNGELFF.

V is TRBV2 and J is TRBJ1-1; TRBD1 matches at 9 bases. This CDR3 comprises 16 residues. J lost 4 bases, V lost 5 bases, and 11 bases had no gene match. Germline assignment: CDR1 SNHLY and CDR2 FYNNEI. As DNA, the CDR3 is TGTGCCAGCAGTCCGGGACAGGGTCCTTTGGGCACTGAAGCTTTCTTT. Amino acid sequence: CASSPGQGPLGTEAFF.

The J gene is TRBJ2-7, the V gene TRBV4-1; a weak D match, TRBD2 (6 bases). Germline V gene lookup returns CDR1 MGHRA and CDR2 YSYEKL. The CDR3 extends over 17 amino acids. Trimming pared 0 bases from V and 0 bases from J, leaving 15 bases between. This CDR3 is CASSQDITSPSSYEQYF. The CDR3 DNA reads TGCGCCAGCAGCCAAGATATTACTAGCCCCAGCTCCTACGAGCAGTACTTC.

This sequence joins TRBV27 and TRBJ2-2; 8 bases align to TRBD2. This CDR3 has 16 residues. Germline V lookup: CDR1 MNHEY, CDR2 SMNVEV (reference sequence). V was pared by 1 base and J by 3 bases, with 4 bases of the junction left unmatched. CDR3 sequence reads: CASSLFGLADTGELFF. DNA for the CDR3: TGTGCCAGCAGTTTATTCGGACTAGCTGACACCGGGGAGCTGTTTTTT.

This chain uses TRBV10-3 with TRBJ2-1, with a possible D match to TRBD2 (5 bases). This CDR3 is built from 14 residues. The ends were cut back, 6 bases at V and 0 bases at J, with 9 bases in the middle. Germline CDR1 is ENHRY and CDR2 is SYGVKD. In DNA form, the CDR3 reads TGTGCCATCAGGGACTTTAGCTCCTACAATGAGCAGTTCTTC. This translates into CAIRDFSSYNEQFF.

This clone turned up a few times. The chain couples TRBV30 to TRBJ1-2; D gene ambiguous. Trimming cost V 0 bases and J 0 bases, with 8 bases left between them. The CDR3 spans 14 residues. Germline CDR1 and CDR2: GTSNPN and SVGIG (reference sequence). CDR3 DNA sequence: TGTGCCTGGAGTGTATCGGGATCTAACTATGGCTACACCTTC. Translating gives CAWSVSGSNYGYTF. Full variable domain (remainder filled in from reference TRBV30 and TRBJ1-2): SQTIHQWPATLVQPVGSPLSLECTVEGTSNPNLYWYRQAAGRGLQLLFYSVGIGQISSEVPQNLSASRPQDRQFILSSKKLLLSDSGFYLCAWSVSGSNYGYTFGSGTRLTVV.